These 30 T cell receptor beta chains came from one sample sequenced in a study of blood T cell repertoires in COVID-19. The table came from immunoSEQ multiplex PCR; TCRdb's copy has only in-frame clones and leaves some out. The sample carries some 70,000 clones, around 88% recorded once. Sequenced sample: peripheral blood. Source of these receptors: a man in his sixties with acute or convalescent COVID-19.

This chain connects TRBV5-8 to TRBJ2-5; D is undetermined. The CDR3 is 15 amino acids. CDR1 is SGHTS, CDR2 YDEGEE, per germline. Trimming shortened V by 2 bases and J by 1 base, and 12 bases separated the two germline ends. CDR3 coding DNA: TGTGCCAGCAGCTTTCAAGACTCAATCCAAGAGACCCAGTACTTC. As protein: CASSFQDSIQETQYF.

This chain links TRBV19 with TRBJ1-5; no reliable D call. Trimming shortened V by 2 bases and J by 1 base, and 15 bases separated the two germline ends. CDR1 and CDR2 (germline): LNHDA, SQIVND (reference sequence). The length of the CDR3 is 17 residues. CDR3 sequence: CASSISSQTQSNQPQHF. The CDR3 region has the DNA TGTGCCAGTAGTATATCCTCACAGACCCAGAGCAATCAGCCCCAGCATTTT.

The V gene is TRBV2, the J gene TRBJ2-2, with 10 nucleotides matching TRBD2. Germline CDR1 and CDR2: SNHLY and FYNNEI. The CDR3 length is 17 residues. Trimming cost V 4 bases and J 0 bases; bases outside gene matches: 5. The CDR3 here is CASSVFSGGSNTGELFF. Here the CDR3 DNA reads TGTGCCAGCAGTGTGTTTAGCGGGGGGTCGAACACCGGGGAGCTGTTTTTT. Full variable domain (outside the CDR3, taken from reference TRBV2 and TRBJ2-2): EPEVTQTPSHQVTQMGQEVILRCVPISNHLYFYWYRQILGQKVEFLVSFYNNEISEKSEIFDDQFSVERPDGSNFTLKIRSTKLEDSAMYFCASSVFSGGSNTGELFFGEGSRLTVL.

The V and J genes are TRBV2 and TRBJ1-4, with D perhaps matching TRBD1 (6 bases). V was shortened by 2 bases and J by 6 bases, with 16 bases between the two germline ends. The CDR3 spans 16 residues. In germline, CDR1 is SNHLY, CDR2 FYNNEI. The DNA of the CDR3 is TGTGCCAGCAGTGAAAACTTACAGGGCGTCGATGAAAAACTGTTTTTT. As protein: CASSENLQGVDEKLFF.

The rearrangement uses TRBV7-3 and TRBJ1-2; 7 bases line up with TRBD1. Germline V gives CDR1 SGHTA, CDR2 FQGTGA. CDR3 length equals 16 residues. Trimming removed 6 bases from V and 1 base from J; junction bases left unmatched: 11. DNA for the CDR3: TGTGCCAGCAGGTTATCCGGGACAGCAAATAACTATGGCTACACCTTC. Protein: CASRLSGTANNYGYTF.

The chain employs TRBV5-1 and TRBJ1-2; no reliable D call. The V and J ends lost 2 bases and 0 bases respectively, with 17 bases between them. This CDR3 has 17 residues. Germline loops: CDR1 SGHRS, CDR2 YFSETQ. The CDR3 coding sequence is TGCGCCAGCAGCTTAAGAGCGGATTTGAATGCTAACTATGGCTACACCTTC. This sequence encodes CASSLRADLNANYGYTF.

The chain uses TRBV24-1 and TRBJ2-5; 9 positions agree with TRBD1. This CDR3 region has 15 residues. From germline, CDR1 is KGHDR and CDR2 SFDVKD. Unmatched junction bases numbered 4, after V lost 3 bases and J lost 3 bases. The CDR3 coding sequence is TGTGCCACCAGTGATCTGGGACAGGGAGAAGAGACCCAGTACTTC. It encodes CATSDLGQGEETQYF.

The genes are TRBV7-3 and TRBJ2-3; 12 nucleotides line up with TRBD2. Unmatched junction bases numbered 10, after V lost 1 base and J lost 2 bases. Germline CDR1 SGHTA, CDR2 FQGTGA. CDR3 length equals 19 residues. The CDR3 DNA reads as TGTGCCAGCAGCTTAAAACTAGCGGGAGGTCCCACGAACACAGATACGCAGTATTTT. Amino acids: CASSLKLAGGPTNTDTQYF.

In nucleotides, the CDR3 is TGCGCCAGCAGCTTGGAACAGCTAAACACTGAAGCTTTCTTT. It codes for CASSLEQLNTEAFF. The V and J genes are TRBV5-1 and TRBJ1-1, with no clear D. CDR1 and CDR2 from the germline V gene are SGHRS and YFSETQ. The CDR3 is 14 amino acids. V lost 0 bases to trimming and J lost 2 bases, with 8 bases between them.

This clone was seen a handful of times. The chain couples TRBV2 to TRBJ1-5; possible D gene TRBD1, 6 bases. V gave up 4 bases and J gave up 1 base, with 11 bases separating them. The CDR3 covers 15 residues. The V gene's germline CDR1 is SNHLY and CDR2 FYNNEI. The CDR3 reads CASSGQALSNQPQHF. Here the CDR3 DNA reads TGTGCCAGCAGTGGACAGGCGCTGAGCAATCAGCCCCAGCATTTT.

The chain uses TRBV7-8 and TRBJ1-3; D remains unclear. Germline V gene data show CDR1 as SGHVS and CDR2 as FQNEAQ. The CDR3 consists of 14 residues. The V gene lost 5 bases and the J gene lost 0 bases, with 8 bases spanning the gap. CDR3 sequence reads: CASSQLSSGNTIYF. CDR3 nucleotides: TGTGCCAGCAGCCAGCTGAGCTCTGGAAACACCATATATTTT.

The chain has TRBV19 and TRBJ1-2; D ambiguous. The CDR3 consists of 16 residues. Trimming took 0 bases from V and 5 from J, leaving 16 bases between them. Germline values: CDR1 LNHDA, CDR2 SQIVND (reference sequence). CDR3 loop: CASSIDIRTAGYGYTF. CDR3 bases: TGTGCCAGTAGTATAGATATCAGAACGGCGGGATATGGCTACACCTTC.

This clone was seen more than once but under ten times. The chain is built from TRBV19 and TRBJ1-6, with 7 bases aligning to TRBD1. Trimming cost V 6 bases and J 9 bases; bases outside gene matches: 5. The germline CDR1 and CDR2 sequences are LNHDA and SQIVND (reference sequence). The CDR3 totals 13 residues. The CDR3 nucleotides are TGTGCCAGTAGCTCACAGGGGACTTCACCCCTCCACTTT. Translated, it gives CASSSQGTSPLHF.

The V call is TRBV19, the J call TRBJ1-5, with TRBD1 as a possible D gene (6 bases). Trimming pared 5 bases from V and 2 bases from J, leaving 7 bases between. Germline V gene sequence: CDR1 LNHDA, CDR2 SQIVND (reference sequence). The CDR3 is 13 residues long. The CDR3 nucleotides are TGTGCCAGTAGTCCAGGGGGCAATCAGCCCCAGCATTTT. It codes for CASSPGGNQPQHF.

CDR3 bases: TGTGCCAGCAGCTCCCTTAGCGGGGGAGCCTACGAGCAGTACTTC. Its protein product is CASSSLSGGAYEQYF. The rearrangement links TRBV7-8 to TRBJ2-7; 9 bases map to TRBD2. Per germline, CDR1 SGHVS and CDR2 FQNEAQ. CDR3 size: 15 residues. J lost 2 bases, V lost 4 bases, and 6 bases had no gene match. Based on the CDR3 plus reference TRBV7-8 and TRBJ2-7, the full variable domain is GAGVSQSPRYKVAKRGQDVALRCDPISGHVSLFWYQQALGQGPEFLTYFQNEAQLDKSGLPSDRFFAERPEGSVSTLKIQRTQQEDSAVYLCASSSLSGGAYEQYFGPGTRLTVT.

This chain connects TRBV24-1 to TRBJ2-2; D might be TRBD1 (6 bases). The ends were cut back, 3 bases at V and 6 bases at J, with 16 bases in the middle. Looked up from germline, CDR1 is KGHDR and CDR2 is SFDVKD. The CDR3 extends over 16 amino acids. The CDR3 loop is CATSDPSQTGSGELFF. DNA of the CDR3: TGTGCCACCAGTGATCCCTCCCAAACAGGGTCCGGGGAGCTGTTTTTT.

CDR3 sequence: CASSSSWGGETQYF. For the CDR3, the DNA is TGTGCCAGCAGTTCCTCATGGGGCGGAGAGACCCAGTACTTC. This rearrangement joins TRBV6-5 to TRBJ2-5; a possible D gene is TRBD1 (5 bases). This CDR3 spans 14 amino acids. V lost 4 bases, J lost 4 bases, and 13 bases lay in between. CDR1 and CDR2 from the germline V gene are MNHEY and SVGAGI.

V gene TRBV3-1 (or the pseudogene TRBV3-2) combines with J gene TRBJ1-3; D gene unclear. Trimming took off 4 bases at V and 0 bases at J, with 10 bases between the two ends. There are 15 residues in the CDR3. Germline-derived CDR1 and CDR2 are LGHDT and YNNKEL (reference sequence). The CDR3 protein is CASSRLSVSGNTIYF. CDR3 coding DNA: TGTGCCAGCAGCCGACTCAGTGTCTCTGGAAACACCATATATTTT.

The chain joins TRBV21-1 to TRBJ1-6. TRBV21-1 is recorded as a pseudogene. The CDR3 is made up of 14 amino acids. The CDR3 loop reads CASPTSSYNSPLHF. CDR3 in DNA: TGTGCCAGCCCCACGAGCTCCTATAATTCACCCCTCCACTTT.

This clone was detected once. The chain carries TRBV12-5 and TRBJ1-2; maybe TRBD1 (5 bases). Trimming took off 3 bases at V and 4 bases at J, with 12 bases between the two ends. Looked up from germline, CDR1 is LGHNT and CDR2 is FRNRAP. This CDR3 spans 14 amino acids. CDR3 region: CASGLKGSGYGYTF. The CDR3 bases are TGTGCTAGTGGTTTAAAGGGGTCGGGCTATGGCTACACCTTC. Full variable domain (remainder filled in from reference TRBV12-5 and TRBJ1-2): DARVTQTPRHKVTEMGQEVTMRCQPILGHNTVFWYRQTMMQGLELLAYFRNRAPLDDSGMPKDRFSAEMPDATLATLKIQPSEPRDSAVYFCASGLKGSGYGYTFGSGTRLTVV.

The gene calls are TRBV5-1 and TRBJ1-1; D is unclear. Looked up from germline, CDR1 is SGHRS and CDR2 is YFSETQ. With 3 bases removed from V and 3 bases from J, the gap between germline ends came to 12 bases. CDR3 length: 14 residues. The CDR3 spells CASSWRRGDTEAFF. The CDR3 nucleotides read TGCGCCAGCAGCTGGAGACGGGGTGACACTGAAGCTTTCTTT.

The chain combines TRBV24-1 with TRBJ2-7; TRBD1 matches at 10 bases. The CDR3 spans 16 residues. Trimming cost V 3 bases and J 4 bases; bases outside gene matches: 8. Germline V CDR1 and CDR2: KGHDR, SFDVKD. CDR3 nucleotides: TGTGCCACCAGTGATCCGGGGGACAGGGGTTCTTACGAGCAGTACTTC. Its protein product is CATSDPGDRGSYEQYF.

The CDR3 DNA follows: TGCAGCGCGGGGCGGGCGCGCACAGATACGCAGTATTTT. Translation gives CSAGRARTDTQYF. The V call is TRBV29-1, the J call TRBJ2-3; D possibly uses TRBD1 or TRBD2 (5 bases each). CDR3 size: 13 residues. Germline CDR1 and CDR2: SQVTM and ANQGSEA. V lost 7 bases, J lost 1 base, and 12 bases lay in between.

The gene calls are TRBV9 and TRBJ1-1; D is unresolved. The germline V gene has CDR1 SGDLS and CDR2 YYNGEE. Trimming pared 3 bases from V and 5 bases from J, leaving 14 bases between. CDR3 length: 14 residues. This CDR3 reads CASSEEARGTEAFF. For the CDR3, the DNA is TGTGCCAGCAGCGAGGAGGCCCGGGGTACTGAAGCTTTCTTT.

This chain joins TRBV6-5 and TRBJ1-2, with TRBD1 as a possible D gene (5 bases). The CDR3 covers 12 residues. The germline V gene has CDR1 MNHEY and CDR2 SVGAGI. The V end was cut by 6 bases, the J end by 8 bases, with 13 bases between. The CDR3 coding sequence is TGTGCCAGCAGCACAGGTACGGACGGCTACACCTTC. Its protein product is CASSTGTDGYTF.

The J gene is TRBJ2-7, the V gene TRBV11-2; D not resolved. This CDR3 region has 16 residues. Germline V CDR1 and CDR2: SGHAT, FQNNGV. The V and J ends lost 1 base and 2 bases respectively, with 15 bases between them. The CDR3 loop reads CASSLGVGLPAYEQYF. The CDR3 DNA follows: TGTGCCAGCAGCTTAGGTGTTGGCTTGCCAGCCTACGAGCAGTACTTC.

V and J are TRBV7-8 and TRBJ2-4; 8 bases agree with TRBD1. With 5 bases clipped from V and 3 bases from J, the junction kept 6 bases outside the gene matches. The CDR3 is 15 residues long. From germline, CDR1 is SGHVS and CDR2 FQNEAQ. The CDR3 reads CASSTQTGDKNIQYF. CDR3 DNA sequence: TGTGCCAGCAGCACCCAGACAGGGGACAAAAACATTCAGTACTTC.

The chain couples TRBV9 to TRBJ2-7; 10 bases line up with TRBD2. The germline V gene encodes CDR1 SGDLS and CDR2 YYNGEE. The CDR3 covers 16 residues. V trimming: 4 bases; J trimming: 6 bases; junction bases outside the gene matches: 13. The CDR3 DNA follows: TGTGCCAGCAGCTTCACCGGGACTAGCGAAACTCGCGAGCAGTACTTC. Residues: CASSFTGTSETREQYF.

The chain is built from TRBV9 and TRBJ1-1; D is possibly TRBD1 (6 bases). Germline values: CDR1 SGDLS, CDR2 YYNGEE. V gave up 3 bases and J gave up 0 bases, with 15 bases separating them. There are 16 residues in the CDR3. The CDR3 spells CASSGGDISLNTEAFF. In DNA, the CDR3 is TGTGCCAGCAGCGGAGGGGACATCTCCCTGAACACTGAAGCTTTCTTT.

The rearrangement links TRBV10-1 to TRBJ1-2; D is perhaps TRBD1 (6 bases). The V end lost 4 bases, the J end lost 7 bases, and 13 bases lay between the germline ends. This CDR3 comprises 13 residues. CDR1 is WNHNN and CDR2 is SYGVQD in the germline V gene (reference sequence). The DNA for the CDR3 is TGCGCCAGCAGTGGGGGACAAAGCTTTGGCTACACCTTC. It translates to CASSGGQSFGYTF.